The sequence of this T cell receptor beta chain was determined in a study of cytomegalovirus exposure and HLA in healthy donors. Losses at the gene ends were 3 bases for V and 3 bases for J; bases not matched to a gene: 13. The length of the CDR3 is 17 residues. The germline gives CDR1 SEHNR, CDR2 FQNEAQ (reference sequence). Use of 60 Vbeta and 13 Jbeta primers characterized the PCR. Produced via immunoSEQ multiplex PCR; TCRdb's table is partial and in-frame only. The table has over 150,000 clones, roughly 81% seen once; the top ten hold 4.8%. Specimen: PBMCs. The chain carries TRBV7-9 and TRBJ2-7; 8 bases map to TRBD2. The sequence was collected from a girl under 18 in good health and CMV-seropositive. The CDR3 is CASSFQTIGLADYEQYF. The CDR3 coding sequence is TGTGCCAGCAGCTTCCAGACAATAGGACTAGCCGACTACGAGCAGTACTTC.